This TCR beta chain was observed in a study of CXCR3-negative and CXCR3-positive naive CD8 T cells. The overall study: Cumulative TRB read yield was approximately 135 million, averaging about 1.5 +/- 0.3 million per library. Study-wide results and caveats: Each naive subset displayed comparably high diversity, whereas memory CD8+ cells displayed much lower diversity. Fresh PBMCs served for most assays, and CXCR3 expression fell partially after cryopreservation. From TRB CDR3 properties, TCR strength was inferred; surface CD5 did not differ between naive subsets.

The TRB cDNA libraries were prepared by 5' RACE with UMI labels. TCRdb re-called the 5' RACE reads and shows each CDR3 protein once, DNA omitted. The specimen's table records over 45,000 distinct CDR3 sequences. Details on this clonotype: No antigen is known for it.

CDR3 length equals 14 residues. Germline lookup yields CDR1 SQVTM and CDR2 ANQGSEA. V is TRBV29-1 and J is TRBJ2-3; there is no DNA to check the TCRdb D call of TRBD1. The sequencing input was memory CD8+ T cells from blood. This sequence originates from a human donor in good health. Some clones in this sample may be carry-over from other donors' samples. CDR3 residues: CSVLRGQSTDTQYF.